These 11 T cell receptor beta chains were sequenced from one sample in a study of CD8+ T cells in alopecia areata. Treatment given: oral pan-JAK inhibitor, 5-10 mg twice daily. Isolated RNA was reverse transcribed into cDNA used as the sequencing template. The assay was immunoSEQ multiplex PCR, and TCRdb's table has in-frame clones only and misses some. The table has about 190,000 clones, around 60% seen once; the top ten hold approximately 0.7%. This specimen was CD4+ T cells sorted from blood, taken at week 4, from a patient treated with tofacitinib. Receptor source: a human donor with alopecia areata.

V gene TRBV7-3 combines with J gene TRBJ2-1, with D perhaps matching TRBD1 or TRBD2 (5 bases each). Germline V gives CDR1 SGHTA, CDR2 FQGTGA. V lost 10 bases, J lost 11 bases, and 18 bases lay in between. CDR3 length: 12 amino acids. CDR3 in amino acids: CAKPGTVAKQFF. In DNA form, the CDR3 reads TGTGCCAAGCCGGGGACGGTGGCTAAGCAGTTCTTC.

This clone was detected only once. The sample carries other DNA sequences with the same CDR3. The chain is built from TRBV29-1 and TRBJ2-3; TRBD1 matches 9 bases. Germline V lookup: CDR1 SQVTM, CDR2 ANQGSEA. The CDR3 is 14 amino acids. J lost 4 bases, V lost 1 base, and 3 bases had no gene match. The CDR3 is CSVEVGQGADTQYF. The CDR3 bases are TGCAGCGTTGAAGTGGGACAGGGTGCAGATACGCAGTATTTT.

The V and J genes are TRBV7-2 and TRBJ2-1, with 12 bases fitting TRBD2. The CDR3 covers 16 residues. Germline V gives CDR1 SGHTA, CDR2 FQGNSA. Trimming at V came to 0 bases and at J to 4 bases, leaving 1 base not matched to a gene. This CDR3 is CASSLAGTSGYNEQFF. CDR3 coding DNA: TGTGCCAGCAGCTTAGCGGGGACTAGCGGGTACAATGAGCAGTTCTTC.

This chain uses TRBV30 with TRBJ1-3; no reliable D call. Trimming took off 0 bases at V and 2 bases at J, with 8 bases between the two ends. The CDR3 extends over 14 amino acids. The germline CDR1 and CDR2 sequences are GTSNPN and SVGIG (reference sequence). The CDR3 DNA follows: TGTGCCTGGAGTGTACAAAGGGCTGGAAACACCATATATTTT. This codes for CAWSVQRAGNTIYF.

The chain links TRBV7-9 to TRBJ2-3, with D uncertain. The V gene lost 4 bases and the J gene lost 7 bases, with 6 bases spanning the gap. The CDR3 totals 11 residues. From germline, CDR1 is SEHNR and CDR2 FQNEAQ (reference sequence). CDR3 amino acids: CASSSYNTQYF. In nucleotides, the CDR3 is TGTGCCAGCAGCTCCTACAATACGCAGTATTTT.

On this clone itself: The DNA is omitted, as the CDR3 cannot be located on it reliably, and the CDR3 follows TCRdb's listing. CDR3 residues: CASSSATGSTSGYTF. V and J are TRBV7-2 and TRBJ1-2; the table's D call TRBD1 went unverified against the DNA. CDR1 is SGHTA, CDR2 FQGNSA, per germline. Inclusive of both ends, the CDR3 amounts to 15 amino acids.

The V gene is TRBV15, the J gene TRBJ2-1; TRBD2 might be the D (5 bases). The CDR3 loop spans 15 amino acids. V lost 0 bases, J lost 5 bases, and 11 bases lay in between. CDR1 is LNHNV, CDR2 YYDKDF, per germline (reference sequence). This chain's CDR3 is CATSRDDGGNNEQFF. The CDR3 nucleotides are TGTGCCACCAGCAGAGACGATGGAGGAAACAATGAGCAGTTCTTC.

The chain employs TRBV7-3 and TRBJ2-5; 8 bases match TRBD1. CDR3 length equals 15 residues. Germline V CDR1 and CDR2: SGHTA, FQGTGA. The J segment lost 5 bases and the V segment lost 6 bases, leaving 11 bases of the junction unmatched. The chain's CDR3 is CASRIPNRGNETQYF. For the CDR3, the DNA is TGTGCCAGCAGGATTCCCAACAGGGGGAACGAGACCCAGTACTTC.

The CDR3 coding sequence is TGTGCCAGCAGCCCCTTCCAAGGGATAGCGGGAGTAGGAGAGACCCAGTACTTC. It yields the protein CASSPFQGIAGVGETQYF. The chain uses TRBV7-9 and TRBJ2-5; 9 bases are a match to TRBD2. The trim removed 5 bases at V and 4 bases at J, leaving 17 bases unmatched. The CDR3 is made up of 18 amino acids. The V gene's germline CDR1 is SEHNR and CDR2 FQNEAQ (reference sequence).

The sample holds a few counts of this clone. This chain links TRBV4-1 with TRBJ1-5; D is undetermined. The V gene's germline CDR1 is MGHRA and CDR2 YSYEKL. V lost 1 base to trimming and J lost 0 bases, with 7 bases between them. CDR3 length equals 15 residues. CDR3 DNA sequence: TGCGCCAGCAGCCAAGCACCTTATAGCAATCAGCCCCAGCATTTT. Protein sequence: CASSQAPYSNQPQHF.

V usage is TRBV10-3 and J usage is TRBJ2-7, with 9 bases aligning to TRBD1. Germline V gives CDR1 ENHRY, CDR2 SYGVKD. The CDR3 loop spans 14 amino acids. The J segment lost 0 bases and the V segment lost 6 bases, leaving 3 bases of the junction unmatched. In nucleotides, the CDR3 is TGTGCCATCAGGGGACAGGGAAACTCCTACGAGCAGTACTTC. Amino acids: CAIRGQGNSYEQYF.